This T cell receptor (beta chain) was profiled in a study of blood T cell repertoires in COVID-19. Overall study context: Samples taken during acute and convalescent COVID-19 were collected in the United States, Italy and Spain. The analysed material was cDNA or gDNA that came from T cells, B-cell-depleted T cells, or PBMCs.

The CDR3 spans 14 residues. Germline assignment: CDR1 KGHSH and CDR2 LQKENI. Trimming took 6 bases from V and 0 from J, leaving 12 bases between them. How the authors handled the data: Nucleated cell number was recorded as an estimate derived from reference gene primer amplification. Libraries were prepared by immunoSEQ multiplex PCR; TCRdb keeps only in-frame clonotypes and omits some of them. D and trimming come from the DNA, and the V and J calls and clone size come from that table. The data hold a few hundred thousand clones, with roughly 84% observed a single time. The specimen was peripheral blood. The sequence came from a woman in her fifties or sixties with acute or convalescent COVID-19. The J gene is TRBJ2-7, the V gene TRBV18, with D possibly matching TRBD1 (5 bases). The CDR3 DNA reads TGTGCCAGCTCCGACAGCAGGAACTCCTACGAGCAGTACTTC. Translation: CASSDSRNSYEQYF.